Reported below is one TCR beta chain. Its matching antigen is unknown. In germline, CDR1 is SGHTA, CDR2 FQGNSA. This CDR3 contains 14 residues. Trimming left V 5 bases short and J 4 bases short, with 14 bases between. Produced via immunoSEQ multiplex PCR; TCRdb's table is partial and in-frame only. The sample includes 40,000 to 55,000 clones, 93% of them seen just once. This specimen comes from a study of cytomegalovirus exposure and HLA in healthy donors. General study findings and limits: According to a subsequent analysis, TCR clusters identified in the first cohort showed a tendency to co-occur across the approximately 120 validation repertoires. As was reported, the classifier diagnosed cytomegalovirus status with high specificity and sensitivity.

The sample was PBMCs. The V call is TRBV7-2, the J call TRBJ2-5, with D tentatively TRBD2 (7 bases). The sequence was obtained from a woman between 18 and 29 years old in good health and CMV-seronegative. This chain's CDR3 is CASSGKGGGETQYF. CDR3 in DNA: TGTGCCAGCAGCGGGAAAGGGGGGGGAGAGACCCAGTACTTC.